The 28 T cell receptor beta chains below were found in one sample sequenced in a study of control samples from healthy donors and cancer patients. Assay: immunoSEQ multiplex PCR; the TCRdb copy retains only in-frame clones and omits some. In the table there are over 150,000 clones, nearly 90% of which are singletons. The sequencing input was blood. The receptors derive from a woman between 50 and 59 years old in good health.

The table lists this clone with a count of one. The chain combines TRBV5-4 with TRBJ1-5; TRBD1 matches 10 bases. In germline, CDR1 is SGHNT, CDR2 YYREEE (reference sequence). V lost 4 bases to trimming and J lost 6 bases; unmatched junction nucleotides: 7. The CDR3 has 15 amino acids. The CDR3 nucleotides read TGTGCCAGCAGCAGAGACAGGGGGCTGGGTCAGCCCCAGCATTTT. As protein: CASSRDRGLGQPQHF.

Remarks on this clone: Other DNA sequences in the sample encode the same CDR3. The chain uses TRBV7-2 and TRBJ2-7; D might be TRBD2 (7 bases). Germline loops: CDR1 SGHTA, CDR2 FQGNSA. The germline V and J ends were trimmed by 5 bases and 3 bases, with 23 bases remaining between them. This CDR3 comprises 17 residues. The CDR3 reads CASSTRGGGRANYEQYF. The CDR3 nucleotides are TGTGCCAGCAGCACGAGGGGGGGCGGGCGGGCGAACTACGAGCAGTACTTC.

The chain combines TRBV4-1 with TRBJ2-1; TRBD2 might be the D (5 bases). The CDR3 has 14 residues. Trimming removed 0 bases from V and 14 bases from J, with 17 bases in between. CDR1 is MGHRA, CDR2 YSYEKL, per germline. DNA for the CDR3: TGCGCCAGCAGCCAAGATATCAAGGCCCGGGAAGAGTTCTTC. It encodes CASSQDIKAREEFF.

The chain joins TRBV28 to TRBJ1-1; 7 bases line up with TRBD1. This CDR3 comprises 13 residues. Germline values: CDR1 MDHEN, CDR2 SYDVKM. V shed 6 bases and J 5 bases; nucleotides not matched to a gene: 6. The CDR3 here is CASSLGGATEAFF. CDR3 nucleotide sequence: TGTGCCAGCAGCCTAGGGGGCGCAACTGAAGCTTTCTTT.

CDR3 sequence (DNA): TGTGCCAGCAGCCATCCAACAGTCACCGGGGAGCTGTTTTTT. Its protein product is CASSHPTVTGELFF. V usage is TRBV14 and J usage is TRBJ2-2; no firm D call. CDR1 and CDR2 (germline): SGHDN, FVKESK. V gave up 3 bases and J gave up 4 bases, with 9 bases separating them. The length of the CDR3 is 14 residues.

The rearrangement links TRBV7-9 to TRBJ2-2; D may be TRBD1 or TRBD2 (5 bases each). Trimming cost V 5 bases and J 5 bases, with 18 bases left between them. CDR1 SEHNR and CDR2 FQNEAQ come from the germline V gene (reference sequence). The CDR3 spans 16 residues. The CDR3 sequence: CASSIDRSGRTGELFF. DNA of the CDR3: TGTGCCAGCAGCATCGACAGATCGGGAAGGACCGGGGAGCTGTTTTTT.

As DNA, the CDR3 is TGTGCCAGCAGCGTGTCAGGGGTCCCCTACGAGCAGTACTTC. As protein: CASSVSGVPYEQYF. The chain carries TRBV9 and TRBJ2-7; D may be TRBD1 (6 bases). The CDR3 length is 14 residues. Germline CDR1 reads SGDLS; CDR2 reads YYNGEE. Between the trimmed V and J ends, which lost 2 bases and 2 bases, there was a span of 11 bases.

The V gene is TRBV3-1 (or the pseudogene TRBV3-2), the J gene TRBJ2-7; TRBD2 matches at 9 bases. The V segment lost 2 bases and the J segment 3 bases; nucleotides outside the gene matches: 5. In germline, CDR1 is LGHDT, CDR2 YNNKEL (reference sequence). The CDR3 sequence is 15 residues long. The CDR3 sequence: CASSQNSGSFYEQYF. CDR3 nucleotide sequence: TGTGCCAGCAGCCAAAATAGCGGGAGCTTCTACGAGCAGTACTTC.

This clone was seen once. This rearrangement joins TRBV14 to TRBJ1-3, with TRBD1 as a possible D gene (5 bases). The CDR3 is made up of 15 amino acids. The germline V gene encodes CDR1 SGHDN and CDR2 FVKESK. Trimming pared 5 bases from V and 0 bases from J, leaving 11 bases between. Here the CDR3 reads CASSWGGISGNTIYF. The CDR3 DNA sequence: TGTGCCAGCAGCTGGGGCGGGATCTCTGGAAACACCATATATTTT.

The rearrangement uses TRBV10-3 and TRBJ2-2; D perhaps matches TRBD2 (6 bases). Trimming shortened V by 0 bases and J by 5 bases, and 13 bases separated the two germline ends. The CDR3 totals 16 residues. Germline CDR1 is ENHRY and CDR2 is SYGVKD. The CDR3 DNA reads TGTGCCATCAGTGAGTCTGGTAGCGGAGGGACCGGGGAGCTGTTTTTT. Translated: CAISESGSGGTGELFF.

The CDR3 DNA is TGTGCCAGCAGTCGATCTAGCGGGAGGGTTGGCGGGGAGCTGTTTTTT. Translation: CASSRSSGRVGGELFF. V is TRBV27 and J is TRBJ2-2, with 12 bases aligning to TRBD2. The length of the CDR3 is 16 residues. Per germline, CDR1 MNHEY and CDR2 SMNVEV (reference sequence). J was trimmed by 7 bases and V by 5 bases; bases with no gene match: 8.

CDR3 region: CAISGHATSTDTQYF. The CDR3 DNA sequence: TGTGCCATCAGCGGACACGCCACTAGCACAGATACGCAGTATTTT. This chain joins TRBV10-3 and TRBJ2-3; a possible D gene is TRBD1 (5 bases). This CDR3 contains 15 residues. Per the germline V gene, CDR1 is ENHRY and CDR2 is SYGVKD. V lost 6 bases, J lost 0 bases, and 13 bases lay in between.

The chain combines TRBV6-4 with TRBJ2-2, with D perhaps matching TRBD1 (8 bases). From germline, CDR1 is MRHNA and CDR2 SNTAGT. The CDR3 is made up of 17 amino acids. The V end lost 2 bases, the J end lost 5 bases, and 18 bases lay between the germline ends. Here the CDR3 DNA reads TGTGCCAGCAGTGACAAGAGGACAGGGAGGGGAACCGGGGAGCTGTTTTTT. Translation: CASSDKRTGRGTGELFF.

This chain connects TRBV12-3 or TRBV12-4 to TRBJ1-1; D is possibly TRBD1 (6 bases). The CDR3 contains 11 residues. Between the trimmed V and J ends, which lost 7 bases and 13 bases, there was a span of 16 bases. Written as DNA, the CDR3 is TGTGCCAGCACCGAAACAGGGTGGTTTTTCTTT. It yields the protein CASTETGWFFF.

This sequence joins TRBV12-3 or TRBV12-4 and TRBJ2-3; D not resolved. CDR3 length: 12 residues. The V and J ends lost 1 base and 5 bases respectively, with 4 bases between them. This CDR3 reads CASSLVRDTQYF. The CDR3, as DNA: TGTGCCAGCAGTTTAGTGCGAGATACGCAGTATTTT.

This rearrangement joins TRBV4-3 to TRBJ2-2; 12 bases fit TRBD2. This CDR3 comprises 18 residues. V gave up 0 bases and J gave up 8 bases; unmatched junction bases: 10. The germline gives CDR1 LGHNA, CDR2 YSLEER. Here the CDR3 reads CASSQELAGGSRGGELFF. In DNA, the CDR3 is TGCGCCAGCAGCCAAGAACTAGCGGGGGGCTCCCGAGGTGGGGAGCTGTTTTTT.

This rearrangement joins TRBV27 to TRBJ2-5, with D unresolved. The CDR3 spans 15 residues. Germline CDR1 MNHEY, CDR2 SMNVEV (reference sequence). Trimming stripped 0 bases from V and 5 bases from J, with 13 bases between. As DNA, the CDR3 is TGTGCCAGCAGTTTATCAGGCACGTCGATGGAGACCCAGTACTTC. It codes for CASSLSGTSMETQYF.

This chain connects TRBV7-2 to TRBJ1-2, with D uncertain. The CDR3 sequence is 14 residues long. Trimming took 5 bases from V and 8 from J, leaving 18 bases between them. Germline lookup yields CDR1 SGHTA and CDR2 FQGNSA. The CDR3, as DNA: TGTGCCAGCAGCCTCCTTAACACGGCGGAAGGCTACACCTTC. It is translated as CASSLLNTAEGYTF.

This clone has a single count. The chain combines TRBV5-1 with TRBJ2-1; no firm D call. Germline loops: CDR1 SGHRS, CDR2 YFSETQ. Trimming left V 0 bases short and J 5 bases short, with 9 bases between. This CDR3 region has 14 residues. This chain's CDR3 is CASSLEPLNNEQFF. As DNA, the CDR3 is TGCGCCAGCAGCTTGGAACCACTAAACAATGAGCAGTTCTTC. Together with reference TRBV5-1 and TRBJ2-1, the CDR3 gives the full variable domain: KAGVTQTPRYLIKTRGQQVTLSCSPISGHRSVSWYQQTPGQGLQFLFEYFSETQRNKGNFPGRFSGRQFSNSRSEMNVSTLELGDSALYLCASSLEPLNNEQFFGPGTRLTVL.

The rearrangement joins TRBV10-3 to TRBJ1-4; 8 nucleotides line up with TRBD1. The J segment lost 0 bases and the V segment lost 6 bases, leaving 18 bases of the junction unmatched. CDR1 ENHRY and CDR2 SYGVKD come from the germline V gene. This CDR3 is 20 amino acids long. CDR3 DNA sequence: TGTGCCATCAGCAAGGGAGACAGGGGCTACGGACCTGCAACTAATGAAAAACTGTTTTTT. This encodes CAISKGDRGYGPATNEKLFF.

The CDR3 sequence: CASRSGGLALSTDTQYF. CDR3 coding DNA: TGTGCAAGTCGCTCAGGGGGACTAGCTCTCAGCACAGATACGCAGTATTTT. This chain links TRBV12-2 with TRBJ2-3; TRBD2 reflects the table's D call only, with no check against the DNA. TRBV12-2 is described as a pseudogene. The CDR3 length is 17 residues.

CDR3 region: CASSKSGRNNEKLFF. CDR3 sequence (DNA): TGTGCCAGCAGCAAAAGTGGGAGGAATAATGAAAAACTGTTTTTT. V gene TRBV7-3 combines with J gene TRBJ1-4, with no clear D. Trimming left V 5 bases short and J 4 bases short, with 14 bases between. In germline, CDR1 is SGHTA, CDR2 FQGTGA. The CDR3 covers 15 residues.

V is TRBV4-3 and J is TRBJ1-6; D may be TRBD1 (6 bases). Per the germline V gene, CDR1 is LGHNA and CDR2 is YSLEER. The V gene lost 0 bases and the J gene lost 7 bases, with 16 bases spanning the gap. This CDR3 comprises 17 residues. The CDR3: CASSQEEGGQYNSPLHF. In nucleotides, the CDR3 is TGCGCCAGCAGCCAAGAAGAGGGCGGACAGTACAATTCACCCCTCCACTTT.

This chain uses TRBV23-1 with TRBJ1-5; D unresolved. TRBV23-1 is flagged as an ORF with uncertain function. The CDR3 is 16 residues long. V was shortened by 0 bases and J by 1 base, with 10 bases between the two germline ends. In nucleotides, the CDR3 is TGCGCCAGCAGTCAATCGACCGGGTTGAGCAATCAGCCCCAGCATTTT. Encoded protein: CASSQSTGLSNQPQHF.

The chain couples TRBV4-1 to TRBJ1-2; possibly TRBD1 for D (6 bases). Per germline, CDR1 MGHRA and CDR2 YSYEKL. The CDR3 has 14 amino acids. The V end lost 0 bases, the J end lost 4 bases, and 9 bases lay between the germline ends. CDR3 coding DNA: TGCGCCAGCAGCCAAGACCAGGGGCCCTATGGCTACACCTTC. Protein: CASSQDQGPYGYTF.

CDR3 sequence (DNA): TGTGCCAGCAGTTTCGCCAGATACAATGAGCAGTTCTTC. Translating it yields CASSFARYNEQFF. The gene calls are TRBV12-3 or TRBV12-4 and TRBJ2-1; no firm D call. The CDR3 is 13 amino acids. V gave up 3 bases and J gave up 4 bases, with 7 bases separating them.

The chain is built from TRBV15 and TRBJ2-7; D is unclear. The germline V gene has CDR1 LNHNV and CDR2 YYDKDF (reference sequence). Trimming shortened V by 0 bases and J by 3 bases, and 9 bases separated the two germline ends. The length of the CDR3 is 14 residues. The CDR3 here is CATSRDGIYYEQYF. CDR3 sequence (DNA): TGTGCCACCAGCAGAGATGGAATCTACTACGAGCAGTACTTC.

This chain joins TRBV2 and TRBJ1-1; D is unresolved. Germline CDR1 is SNHLY and CDR2 is FYNNEI. Between the trimmed V and J ends, which lost 10 bases and 7 bases, there was a span of 19 bases. CDR3 size: 13 residues. The CDR3 coding sequence is TGTGCCACCCTCCCCGGAGTGAGAAATGAAGCTTTCTTT. Encoded protein: CATLPGVRNEAFF.